The T cell receptor (beta chain) described here comes from a study of cytomegalovirus exposure and HLA in healthy donors. PCR amplification relied on 60 Vbeta primers (plus 13 Jbeta primers). Profiled with immunoSEQ multiplex PCR; TCRdb holds only in-frame clones, not every one. The sample carries 95,000 to 110,000 clones, roughly 70% recorded once. Everyone who donated was a healthy bone marrow donor. CDR3 length: 12 residues. With 5 bases removed from V and 4 bases from J, the gap between germline ends came to 8 bases. Germline V gene sequence: CDR1 SGHVS, CDR2 FQNEAQ. Comments on this clone: Its antigen is not identified.

The study, taken as a whole, reports: When analyzed later, the rates of TCR association showed variation by HLA locus, with DRB1 the most and HLA-C the fewest.

The chain combines TRBV7-8 with TRBJ2-5; no clear D gene. The TCR sequence derives from a middle-aged woman in good health and CMV-seropositive. Sequencing was performed on PBMCs. Here the CDR3 reads CASSPTGETQYF. CDR3 bases: TGTGCCAGCAGCCCCACCGGAGAGACCCAGTACTTC.